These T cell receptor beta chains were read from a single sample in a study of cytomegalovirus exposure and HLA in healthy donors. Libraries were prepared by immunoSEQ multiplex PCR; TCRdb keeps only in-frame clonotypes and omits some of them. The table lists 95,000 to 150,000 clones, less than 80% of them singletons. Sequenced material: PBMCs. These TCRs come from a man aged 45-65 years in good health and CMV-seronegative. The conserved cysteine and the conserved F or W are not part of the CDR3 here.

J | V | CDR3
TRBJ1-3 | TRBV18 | ASSPGRAGNTIY
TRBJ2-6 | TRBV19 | AGRFSGANVLT
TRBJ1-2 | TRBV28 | ASSPLTGEYGYT
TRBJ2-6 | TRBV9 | ASSAPRVTSGANVLT
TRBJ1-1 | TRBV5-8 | ASSPRTGDGEAF
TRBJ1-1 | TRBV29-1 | SVEDTANTEAF
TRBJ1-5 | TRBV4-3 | ASSQEGHQPQH
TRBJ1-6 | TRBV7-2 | ASSLQGAGSPLH
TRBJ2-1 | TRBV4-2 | ASSLPGGGTNEQF
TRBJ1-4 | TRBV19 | ASTLTGVTNEKLF
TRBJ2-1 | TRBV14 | ASSQGWGRDYNEQF
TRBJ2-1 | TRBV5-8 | ASSLQNNEQF
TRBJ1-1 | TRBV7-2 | ASSGRVSTEAF
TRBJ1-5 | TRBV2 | ASYRDRASQPQH
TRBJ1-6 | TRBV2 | ATQPDRGRNSPLH
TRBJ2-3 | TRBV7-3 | ASSQTSGGVQY
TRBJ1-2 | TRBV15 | ATSRRDRGYGYT
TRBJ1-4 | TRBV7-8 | ASRSGTGNNEKLF
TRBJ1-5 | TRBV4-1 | ASSHAGLGRAGQPQH
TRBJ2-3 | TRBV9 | ASSRDGGGPDTQY
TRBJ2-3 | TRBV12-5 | ASGSGLVSDTQY
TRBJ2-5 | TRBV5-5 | ASSLGAGGLQETQY
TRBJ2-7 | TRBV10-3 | ATTTRTSGPYEQY
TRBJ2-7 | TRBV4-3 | ASSHPGQGTNNPPNEQY
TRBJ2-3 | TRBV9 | ASSAASGGRDTQY
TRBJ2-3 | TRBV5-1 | ASSLAASGGSTDTQY
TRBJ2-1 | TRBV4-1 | ASSQSGSSYNEQF
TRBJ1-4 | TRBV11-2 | ASSIAGTGNEKLF
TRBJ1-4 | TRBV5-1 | ASSLTSGDGNEKLF
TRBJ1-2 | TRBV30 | AWQQRQIYGYT
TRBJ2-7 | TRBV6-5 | ASSYYWDRSYEQY
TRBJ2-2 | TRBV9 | ASSVASEFGELF
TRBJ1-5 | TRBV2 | ASSARWSQPQH
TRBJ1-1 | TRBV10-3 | AISGGTGKLNTEAF
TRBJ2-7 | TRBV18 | ASSPASEQY
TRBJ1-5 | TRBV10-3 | AISESRVNQPQH
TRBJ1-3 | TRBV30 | AWSRLGASGNTIY
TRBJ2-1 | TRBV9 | ASSVAPSGGVNEQF
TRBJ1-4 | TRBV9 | ASSPGTSSNEKLF
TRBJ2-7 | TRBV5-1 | ASSAGHSYEQY
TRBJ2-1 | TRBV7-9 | ASSLRRGQGPNEQF
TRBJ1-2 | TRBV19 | ASSTIQEADNYGYT
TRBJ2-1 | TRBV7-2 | ASSLWTGGTF
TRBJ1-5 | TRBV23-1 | ASSQSRGQTTVGH
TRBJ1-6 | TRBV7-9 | SSSPRTGPGISPLH
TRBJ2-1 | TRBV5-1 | ASTTGVAVNYNEQF
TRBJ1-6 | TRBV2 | ASRGAGGNNSPLH
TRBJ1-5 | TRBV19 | ASSDRGISNQPQH
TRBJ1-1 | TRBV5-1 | ASSPQGDGTEAF
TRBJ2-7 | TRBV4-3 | ASSQDGQGATTQY
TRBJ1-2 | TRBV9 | ASSVATGANYGYT
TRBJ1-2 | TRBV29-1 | SVEMGTGNYGYT
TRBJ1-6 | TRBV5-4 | ASSSEDRYSPLH
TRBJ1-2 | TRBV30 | AWSVGRDPTYYGYT
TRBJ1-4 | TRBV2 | ASSPREGWRKLF
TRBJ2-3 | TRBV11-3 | ASSLTRLSSDTQY
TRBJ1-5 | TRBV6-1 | ASSEGQILQPQH
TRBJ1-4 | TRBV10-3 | AISERATTNEKLF
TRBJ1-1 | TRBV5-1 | ASSLAEGGPNTEAF